A single sample gave rise to the 2 T cell receptor beta chains below, sequenced in a study of shared clonotypes between healthy human individuals. Some clones are missing from TCRdb's copy, which holds only in-frame ones; the method was immunoSEQ multiplex PCR. This table holds 180,000 or so clones, approximately 92% found once. Sequencing was performed on naive CD4+ T cells sorted from blood. Subset: CD45RA+ positively selected. These receptors were taken from a woman aged 25 to 39 in good health.

The CDR3 loop reads CASSQDPGNNQPQHF. The CDR3 DNA sequence: TGCGCCAGCAGCCAAGATCCCGGTAACAATCAGCCCCAGCATTTT. V is TRBV4-3 and J is TRBJ1-5; D remains ambiguous. CDR1 LGHNA and CDR2 YSLEER come from the germline V gene. With 0 bases removed from V and 3 bases from J, the gap between germline ends came to 9 bases. The CDR3 is made up of 15 amino acids.

This chain joins TRBV30 and TRBJ2-1; D ambiguous. This CDR3 has 14 amino acids. Germline CDR1 GTSNPN, CDR2 SVGIG (reference sequence). Trimming removed 4 bases from V and 4 bases from J, with 14 bases in between. The CDR3 sequence: CAWNRRRLYNEQFF. CDR3 sequence (DNA): TGTGCCTGGAATCGACGTAGACTTTACAATGAGCAGTTCTTC. The full variable domain, rest sourced from reference TRBV30 and TRBJ2-1, is SQTIHQWPATLVQPVGSPLSLECTVEGTSNPNLYWYRQAAGRGLQLLFYSVGIGQISSEVPQNLSASRPQDRQFILSSKKLLLSDSGFYLCAWNRRRLYNEQFFGPGTRLTVL.